The rows below give T cell receptor beta chains drawn from one sample of a study of T-cell memory formation after mild COVID-19. TCRdb reanalysed the 5' RACE reads using MiXCR and keeps one entry per CDR3 protein. The table has some 97,000 distinct CDR3 sequences, approximately 12% seen once; the top ten hold roughly two fifths. What was sequenced was PBMCs or a T cell subset sorted from them (not recorded which). These receptor sequences come from a man younger than 35 who had mild COVID-19 (a few samples of this study predate the infection). Cell type and time point are not known. The CDR3 runs from the conserved cysteine through the conserved F or W. D genes are given only for firm matches. Not all rows give a size; the values are once, few, many and, for expanded clones, a class.

CDR3 protein,CDR3 DNA,V gene,D gene,clone size,J gene
CASSLSSLARVQFF,TGTGCCAGCAGTTTATCGAGCCTAGCTAGGGTGCAGTTCTTC,TRBV27,-,few,TRBJ2-1
CASSAERVELFF,TGTGCCAGCAGCGCCGAACGCGTGGAGCTGTTTTTT,TRBV7-2,-,few,TRBJ2-2
CASSYEGGFETQYF,TGCGCCAGCAGCTATGAAGGGGGCTTCGAGACCCAGTACTTC,TRBV5-1,TRBD1,many,TRBJ2-5
CASSDPGAVARHNEQFF,TGTGCCAGCAGTGACCCGGGCGCGGTAGCAAGGCACAATGAGCAGTTCTTC,TRBV6-4,-,few,TRBJ2-1
CASSMRGIAYGYTF,TGTGCCAGTAGTATGAGGGGGATTGCCTATGGCTACACCTTC,TRBV19,-,few,TRBJ1-2
CASSSHRRNGANVLTF,TGCGCCAGCAGCTCCCACAGGCGGAACGGGGCCAACGTCCTGACTTTC,TRBV5-1,-,few,TRBJ2-6
CATSSGDRAFYGYTF,TGTGCCACCTCCTCAGGGGACAGGGCGTTCTATGGCTACACCTTC,TRBV27,TRBD1,-,TRBJ1-2
CASSFGASYEQYF,TGTGCCAGCAGCTTTGGGGCTTCCTACGAGCAGTACTTC,TRBV7-2,-,many,TRBJ2-7
CASSLTRVSGANVLTF,TGTGCCAGCAGCTTAACAAGGGTCTCTGGGGCCAACGTCCTGACTTTC,TRBV5-5,-,many,TRBJ2-6
CASSPGGRGGETQYF,TGTGCCAGCAGTCCAGGAGGGCGGGGGGGAGAGACCCAGTACTTC,TRBV12-3/TRBV12-4,TRBD2,few,TRBJ2-5
CATSDLGTGSQPLHF,TGTGCCACCAGTGATTTGGGGACAGGCTCTCAGCCCCTCCACTTT,TRBV24-1,TRBD1,few,TRBJ1-6
CASWIGQLNQPQHF,TGTGCCAGCTGGATAGGACAGCTAAATCAGCCCCAGCATTTT,TRBV12-3/TRBV12-4,-,-,TRBJ1-5
CATTSGEADLYGYTF,TGTGCCACCACCTCTGGGGAGGCAGACCTCTATGGCTACACCTTC,TRBV12-3/TRBV12-4,-,few,TRBJ1-2
CASSALGEGSYEQYF,TGTGCCAGCAGTGCCCTGGGGGAAGGCTCCTACGAGCAGTACTTC,TRBV6-2/TRBV6-3,-,-,TRBJ2-7
CASSYTDRVNYGYTF,TGTGCCAGCAGTTACACGGACAGGGTTAACTATGGCTACACCTTC,TRBV6-2/TRBV6-3,TRBD1,-,TRBJ1-2
CSARLVNEQFF,TGCAGTGCCAGACTGGTGAATGAGCAGTTCTTC,TRBV20-1,-,few,TRBJ2-1
CASSRGGKASTDTQYF,TGTGCCAGCAGTAGAGGGGGGAAAGCTAGCACAGATACGCAGTATTTT,TRBV12-3/TRBV12-4,-,few,TRBJ2-3
CATKGPTLEQFF,TGTGCCACCAAGGGCCCTACACTTGAGCAGTTCTTC,TRBV28,-,few,TRBJ2-1
CASSFAGVRHTQYF,TGTGCCAGCAGTTTCGCGGGGGTTAGACATACGCAGTATTTT,TRBV27,TRBD2,-,TRBJ2-3
CATSDLNQPQHF,TGTGCCACCAGTGATCTCAATCAGCCCCAGCATTTT,TRBV24-1,-,many,TRBJ1-5
CASSVRAYIGNTIYF,TGTGCCAGCAGTGTACGGGCCTACATTGGAAACACCATATATTTT,TRBV7-2,-,-,TRBJ1-3
CAGGAASSVNTQYF,TGTGCCGGGGGGGCAGCCTCTAGCGTGAATACGCAGTATTTT,TRBV7-9,-,many,TRBJ2-3
CASAALNTGELFF,TGTGCCAGCGCCGCCCTGAACACCGGGGAGCTGTTTTTT,TRBV11-2,-,few,TRBJ2-2
CASSMTGNSGYTF,TGTGCCAGTAGTATGACCGGGAATTCTGGCTACACCTTC,TRBV19,-,-,TRBJ1-2
CASSLETGSDTQYF,TGTGCCAGCAGCTTAGAGACAGGGTCGGATACGCAGTATTTT,TRBV11-2,TRBD1,few,TRBJ2-3
CASSETQGGSNQPQHF,TGCGCCAGCAGTGAGACCCAGGGTGGCAGCAATCAGCCCCAGCATTTT,TRBV10-2,-,-,TRBJ1-5
CASSLAESQVDYEQYF,TGCGCCAGCAGCTTGGCCGAGTCGCAGGTCGACTACGAGCAGTACTTC,TRBV5-1,-,-,TRBJ2-7
CSARLAGYEQYF,TGCAGTGCTCGACTAGCGGGGTACGAGCAGTACTTC,TRBV20-1,TRBD2,-,TRBJ2-7
CASSRTGAYEQYF,TGTGCCAGCAGCCGGACAGGGGCCTACGAGCAGTACTTC,TRBV28,TRBD1,few,TRBJ2-7
CASLLKRPGSTDTQYF,TGTGCCAGCCTGTTAAAGCGTCCCGGTAGCACAGATACGCAGTATTTT,TRBV6-4,-,few,TRBJ2-3
CASSKGLAGGRNTQYF,TGTGCCAGCAGCAAGGGACTAGCGGGGGGGAGGAATACGCAGTATTTT,TRBV7-7,TRBD2,-,TRBJ2-3
CASREPGDETQYF,TGTGCCAGCAGAGAGCCAGGGGACGAGACCCAGTACTTC,TRBV7-9,-,-,TRBJ2-5
CATSREGTRTSYEQYF,TGTGCCACCAGCAGAGAAGGCACTAGAACTTCCTACGAGCAGTACTTC,TRBV15,-,-,TRBJ2-7
CASSLGSGARNEQYF,TGTGCCAGCAGTTTAGGTTCGGGGGCGCGCAACGAGCAGTACTTC,TRBV12-3/TRBV12-4,-,few,TRBJ2-7
CASTTGNSNQPQHF,TGTGCCAGTACGACAGGGAATAGCAATCAGCCCCAGCATTTT,TRBV19,TRBD1,-,TRBJ1-5
CASSSGGGGAGPQHF,TGTGCCAGCAGCTCCGGCGGGGGGGGCGCAGGGCCCCAGCATTTT,TRBV5-5,-,-,TRBJ1-5
CSGDRGTGELFF,TGCAGCGGGGACAGGGGGACCGGGGAGCTGTTTTTT,TRBV29-1,TRBD1,-,TRBJ2-2
CASSQAVSIGDTIYF,TGCGCCAGCAGCCAAGCGGTTTCGATCGGTGACACCATATATTTT,TRBV4-1,-,many,TRBJ1-3
CASPPPLGGGLNTEAFF,TGTGCCAGCCCCCCGCCCCTCGGGGGGGGATTGAACACTGAAGCTTTCTTT,TRBV28,-,-,TRBJ1-1
CASNPGLNNSPLHF,TGTGCCAGCAATCCGGGGCTAAATAATTCACCCCTCCACTTT,TRBV27,-,few,TRBJ1-6
CSVGAGARNEQFF,TGCAGCGTTGGAGCCGGGGCGAGGAATGAGCAGTTCTTC,TRBV29-1,-,few,TRBJ2-1
CASSQGTTLDRRETQYF,TGTGCCAGCAGCCAGGGGACGACTTTGGACAGGCGAGAGACCCAGTACTTC,TRBV4-2,TRBD1,-,TRBJ2-5
CASSPEGTDFQETQYF,TGTGCCAGTAGTCCTGAGGGGACAGATTTCCAAGAGACCCAGTACTTC,TRBV19,TRBD1,few,TRBJ2-5
CASSSGRTGELFF,TGTGCCAGCAGTTCTGGTAGGACCGGGGAGCTGTTTTTT,TRBV27,-,few,TRBJ2-2
CATSRESYEQYF,TGTGCCACCAGCAGAGAGTCCTACGAGCAGTACTTC,TRBV15,-,-,TRBJ2-7
CASSEWGYQPQHF,TGCGCCAGCAGCGAATGGGGGTATCAGCCCCAGCATTTT,TRBV4-1,-,-,TRBJ1-5
CASSYRLPTIYNEQFF,TGTGCCAGCAGTTATCGGCTACCGACCATATACAATGAGCAGTTCTTC,TRBV6-2/TRBV6-3,-,few,TRBJ2-1